These 21 T cell receptor beta chains came from one sample sequenced in a study of Graves' ophthalmopathy and Graves' hyperthyroidism (dated by TCRdb to the late 2010s). The instrument given in TCRdb is Illumina HiSeq 2000. TCR beta CDR3 regions were amplified from RNA transcripts for repertoire sequencing. The first round of RT-PCR was done with HTBI primers and the Qiagen OneStep RT-PCR kit, and was followed by a second round of multiplex PCR, then size selection and purification. In-frame beta chains were kept once TCRdb had trimmed the public reads at Q25 with fastp and called clones with MiXCR. A single entry per CDR3 protein holds the most common genes and DNA from its merged rows. The sample data list tens of thousands of distinct CDR3 sequences, and approximately 52% of these were observed just once. Roughly 4.7% of the sample belongs to the ten largest clones. Material for sequencing was peripheral blood. These TCRs come from an adult woman with Graves' ophthalmopathy.

This clonotype was recorded at least ten times. V and J are TRBV11-2 and TRBJ1-3; D uncertain. This CDR3 spans 13 amino acids. Per germline, CDR1 SGHAT and CDR2 FQNNGV. Trimming stripped 4 bases from V and 4 bases from J, with 8 bases between. The CDR3 reads CASSYQTGNTIYF. The CDR3 nucleotides are TGTGCCAGCAGCTACCAGACGGGAAACACCATATATTTT.

The CDR3 here is CASSFGGVEEQFF. DNA of the CDR3: TGCGCCAGCAGCTTTGGAGGGGTGGAGGAGCAGTTCTTC. V is TRBV5-1 and J is TRBJ2-1; D perhaps matches TRBD2 (6 bases). CDR1 and CDR2 from the germline V gene are SGHRS and YFSETQ. Trimming took 2 bases from V and 10 from J, leaving 13 bases between them. CDR3 length: 13 residues.

This clonotype was detected ten times or more. The chain recombines TRBV14 with TRBJ2-5; tentative D call: TRBD1 (5 bases). The CDR3 runs 14 residues. Germline V CDR1 and CDR2: SGHDN, FVKESK. V lost 5 bases to trimming and J lost 5 bases, with 15 bases between them. CDR3 loop: CASSYDSIQETQYF. CDR3 DNA sequence: TGTGCCAGCAGCTATGACAGCATCCAGGAGACCCAGTACTTC.

At least ten counts were recorded for this clonotype. The chain couples TRBV5-8 to TRBJ2-5; D not resolved. V lost 1 base to trimming and J lost 4 bases, with 8 bases between them. The CDR3 has 13 amino acids. Germline CDR1 reads SGHTS; CDR2 reads YDEGEE. The CDR3 reads CASSLRRLETQYF. As DNA, the CDR3 is TGTGCCAGCAGCTTGCGACGATTAGAGACCCAGTACTTC. The full variable domain, with the rest looked up from reference TRBV5-8 and TRBJ2-5, is EAGVTQSPTHLIKTRGQQATLRCSPISGHTSVYWYQQALGLGLQFLLWYDEGEERNRGNFPPRFSGRQFPNYSSELNVNALELEDSALYLCASSLRRLETQYFGPGTRLLVL.

This clonotype was observed at least ten times. The J gene is TRBJ1-4, the V gene TRBV6-5; 9 nucleotides agree with TRBD1. The CDR3 is made up of 14 amino acids. The J segment lost 8 bases and the V segment lost 6 bases, leaving 7 bases of the junction unmatched. Looked up from germline, CDR1 is MNHEY and CDR2 is SVGAGI. The CDR3 loop reads CASSLDRGGEKLFF. For the CDR3, the DNA is TGTGCCAGCAGCTTGGACAGGGGAGGGGAAAAACTGTTTTTT.

This clonotype was detected ten times or more. A much larger clonotype is one base distant, so this may be a read error. This chain connects TRBV24-1 to TRBJ1-5; maybe TRBD1 (6 bases). Germline CDR1 and CDR2: KGHDR and SFDVKD. The V and J ends lost 7 bases and 6 bases respectively, with 12 bases between them. The CDR3 is 13 amino acids. As DNA, the CDR3 is TGTGCCACCAGCCCGGGGGGCAGTCAGCCCCAGCATTTT. It encodes CATSPGGSQPQHF.

At least ten counts were recorded for this clonotype. This sequence joins TRBV5-1 and TRBJ1-4; 7 bases align to TRBD1. V lost 4 bases to trimming and J lost 7 bases; unmatched junction nucleotides: 16. The germline CDR1 and CDR2 sequences are SGHRS and YFSETQ. CDR3 length: 17 residues. CDR3 residues: CASSPEGDRVGGEKLFF. The CDR3 coding sequence is TGCGCCAGCAGCCCCGAAGGAGACAGGGTTGGGGGTGAAAAACTGTTTTTT.

The chain combines TRBV20-1 with TRBJ1-5; D is uncertain. Looked up from germline, CDR1 is DFQATT and CDR2 is SNEGSKA (reference sequence). V lost 2 bases to trimming and J lost 3 bases, with 8 bases between them. This CDR3 has 13 residues. The CDR3 coding sequence is TGCAGTGCTAGACTAGCGGACAATCAGCCCCAGCATTTT. This gives the protein CSARLADNQPQHF.

The chain couples TRBV19 to TRBJ2-1; 7 bases are a match to TRBD2. J was trimmed by 6 bases and V by 3 bases; bases with no gene match: 8. The CDR3 length is 15 residues. Per the germline V gene, CDR1 is LNHDA and CDR2 is SQIVND (reference sequence). The CDR3 region is CASSIGGGPVNEQFF. The CDR3 bases are TGTGCCAGTAGTATTGGGGGAGGGCCGGTCAATGAGCAGTTCTTC. The complete variable domain, with remaining parts taken from reference TRBV19 and TRBJ2-1, reads DGGITQSPKYLFRKEGQNVTLSCEQNLNHDAMYWYRQDPGQGLRLIYYSQIVNDFQKGDIAEGYSVSREKKESFPLTVTSAQKNPTAFYLCASSIGGGPVNEQFFGPGTRLTVL.

The chain joins TRBV9 to TRBJ2-1; TRBD2 might be the D (6 bases). CDR3 size: 12 residues. Trimming stripped 10 bases from V and 2 bases from J, with 10 bases between. Germline CDR1 and CDR2: SGDLS and YYNGEE. Written as DNA, the CDR3 is TGTGCCCGGGAGCTCCCCTACAATGAGCAGTTCTTC. Protein product: CARELPYNEQFF.

In this sample, this clonotype turned up many times. The rearrangement links TRBV9 to TRBJ1-3; TRBD1 is a possible D gene (6 bases). CDR1 is SGDLS and CDR2 is YYNGEE in the germline V gene. The CDR3 loop spans 16 amino acids. V was shortened by 0 bases and J by 0 bases, with 10 bases between the two germline ends. The CDR3 reads CASSVGDRHSGNTIYF. The CDR3 DNA sequence: TGTGCCAGCAGCGTAGGAGACAGGCACTCTGGAAACACCATATATTTT.

This clonotype was seen a handful of times. At one boundary the junction diverges from the germline segment, which might be a read error. The DNA for the CDR3 is TGTGCTAGCAGCTTAATGGCAGGCCAAGAGACCCAGTACTTC. This sequence encodes CASSLMAGQETQYF. V and J are TRBV7-9 and TRBJ2-5; D is uncertain. CDR3 length: 14 residues. CDR1 and CDR2 (germline): SEHNR, FQNEAQ (reference sequence).

As concerns this clonotype: This may stem from a read error, because a much larger clone lies one nucleotide away. The chain is built from TRBV12-3 or TRBV12-4 and TRBJ2-4; a weak D match, TRBD1 (6 bases). The CDR3 sequence is 16 residues long. Between the trimmed V and J ends, which lost 7 bases and 6 bases, there was a span of 22 bases. The CDR3 DNA reads TGTGCCAGCACTCTAGGGCTGGCGCAGGGGCGAAACATTCAGTACTTC. Amino acids: CASTLGLAQGRNIQYF.

J is TRBJ1-5 and V is TRBV19, with 7 bases that match TRBD1. Per germline, CDR1 LNHDA and CDR2 SQIVND (reference sequence). The junction had 10 bases not matched to a gene; V was cut back by 3 bases and J by 5 bases. This CDR3 is built from 16 residues. CDR3 bases: TGTGCCAGTAGTATTGGCGGGGGACAGTACGATCAGCCCCAGCATTTT. Translation gives CASSIGGGQYDQPQHF.

V usage is TRBV2 and J usage is TRBJ2-1; D is uncertain. The ends were cut back, 8 bases at V and 6 bases at J, with 23 bases in the middle. The CDR3 totals 16 residues. Germline V gene lookup returns CDR1 SNHLY and CDR2 FYNNEI. The CDR3 protein is CASSPRSSPGPNEQFF. Here the CDR3 DNA reads TGTGCCAGCTCACCACGATCCTCCCCTGGGCCCAATGAGCAGTTCTTC.

This clonotype was seen repeatedly, ten times or more. The rearrangement uses TRBV20-1 and TRBJ2-7; 10 bases map to TRBD2. In germline, CDR1 is DFQATT, CDR2 SNEGSKA (reference sequence). The CDR3 has 15 amino acids. V lost 6 bases and J lost 5; bases outside the gene matches: 13. The CDR3 DNA is TGCAGTGCAGTACACGGGGCTAGCGGGAGTGACGAGCAGTACTTC. It codes for CSAVHGASGSDEQYF.

The chain links TRBV9 to TRBJ1-2, with D hard to call. The CDR3 totals 12 residues. Per germline, CDR1 SGDLS and CDR2 YYNGEE. V gave up 4 bases and J gave up 6 bases, with 10 bases separating them. The CDR3 DNA sequence: TGTGCCAGCAGCACCGACTCTCATGGCTACACCTTC. Its translation: CASSTDSHGYTF.

The CDR3, as DNA: TGTGCCACCAGTGAGTCGGGGCCAGATACGCAGTATTTT. Its translation is CATSESGPDTQYF. The chain is built from TRBV24-1 and TRBJ2-3; either TRBD1 or TRBD2 may supply D (5 bases each). Trimming shortened V by 4 bases and J by 4 bases, and 8 bases separated the two germline ends. This CDR3 is 13 amino acids long. Germline V gene sequence: CDR1 KGHDR, CDR2 SFDVKD.

The chain employs TRBV7-2 and TRBJ2-1; weak D call: TRBD2 (5 bases). Trimming removed 5 bases from V and 7 bases from J, with 18 bases in between. The CDR3 sequence is 15 residues long. Germline V gives CDR1 SGHTA, CDR2 FQGNSA. The CDR3 protein is CASSLSARRSNEQFF. The DNA for the CDR3 is TGTGCCAGCAGCCTATCCGCCAGGAGGAGTAATGAGCAGTTCTTC.

The sample holds many counts of this clonotype. The chain couples TRBV11-3 to TRBJ2-7; a weak D match, TRBD2 (6 bases). V lost 1 base and J 3 bases, leaving 10 bases between the germline ends. The CDR3 runs 14 residues. Germline assignment: CDR1 SGHNT and CDR2 YENEEA. In nucleotides, the CDR3 is TGTGCCAGCAGCTTAGCGGCGGGAAGCTACGAGCAGTACTTC. Protein sequence: CASSLAAGSYEQYF.

This clonotype has ten or more counts. The chain employs TRBV20-1 and TRBJ1-4; D remains ambiguous. Per germline, CDR1 DFQATT and CDR2 SNEGSKA (reference sequence). Trimming pared 6 bases from V and 7 bases from J, leaving 15 bases between. This CDR3 is built from 13 residues. CDR3 sequence: CSASEWGTEKLFF. CDR3 DNA: TGCAGTGCCTCGGAATGGGGAACTGAAAAACTGTTTTTT.